Each of the 24 T cell receptor beta chains below was sequenced from the same sample in a study of blood T cell repertoires in COVID-19. Method: immunoSEQ multiplex PCR; TCRdb's copy keeps in-frame clones and lacks some. Here the sample spans about 180,000 clones, roughly 89% being singletons. Sequences were obtained from PBMCs or T cells enriched from blood (not recorded which). The receptors were sampled from a woman in her forties with acute COVID-19.

The rearrangement joins TRBV3-1 (or the pseudogene TRBV3-2) to TRBJ1-3; no definite D call. Germline V gene lookup returns CDR1 LGHDT and CDR2 YNNKEL (reference sequence). This CDR3 has 14 amino acids. With 4 bases removed from V and 0 bases from J, the gap between germline ends came to 7 bases. CDR3 sequence (DNA): TGTGCCAGCAGCCGAGGGAACTCTGGAAACACCATATATTTT. This codes for CASSRGNSGNTIYF.

The chain recombines TRBV2 with TRBJ2-1; 7 nucleotides line up with TRBD2. Unmatched junction bases numbered 1, after V lost 4 bases and J lost 4 bases. This CDR3 spans 13 amino acids. CDR1 and CDR2 from the germline V gene are SNHLY and FYNNEI. The CDR3 sequence is CASSGGGYNEQFF. In DNA form, the CDR3 reads TGTGCCAGCAGTGGGGGGGGGTACAATGAGCAGTTCTTC.

This chain joins TRBV11-2 and TRBJ2-7, with TRBD1 as a possible D gene (6 bases). The CDR3 extends over 17 amino acids. Trimming took off 1 base at V and 2 bases at J, with 18 bases between the two ends. Looked up from germline, CDR1 is SGHAT and CDR2 is FQNNGV. The CDR3 DNA reads as TGTGCCAGCAGCTTAGTGGGACATTACTCCATCCCCTACGAGCAGTACTTC. Protein sequence: CASSLVGHYSIPYEQYF.

This chain links TRBV28 with TRBJ2-1; 8 positions agree with TRBD1. V lost 2 bases, J lost 8 bases, and 11 bases stayed unmatched. This CDR3 region has 16 residues. CDR1 and CDR2 (germline): MDHEN, SYDVKM. The CDR3, as DNA: TGTGCCAGCAGTTTAGTCTACGTGACAGGGGTCTATGAGCAGTTCTTC. Protein: CASSLVYVTGVYEQFF.

J is TRBJ2-1 and V is TRBV5-6; 15 bases agree with TRBD2. The germline V gene encodes CDR1 SGHDT and CDR2 YYEEEE. The junction had 2 bases not matched to a gene; V was cut back by 4 bases and J by 3 bases. The CDR3 has 16 residues. The CDR3 coding sequence is TGTGCCAGCAGCCGGGGACTAGCGGGAGGCTACAATGAGCAGTTCTTC. Translation: CASSRGLAGGYNEQFF.

The chain uses TRBV5-6 and TRBJ1-5, with 12 bases fitting TRBD1. The germline CDR1 and CDR2 sequences are SGHDT and YYEEEE. V shed 4 bases and J 9 bases; nucleotides not matched to a gene: 17. The CDR3 runs to 18 residues. CDR3 in DNA: TGTGCCAGCAGCCTGAGCTGGGACAGGGGGCGATTCTCCCTGCCCCAGCATTTT. Its translation is CASSLSWDRGRFSLPQHF.

J is TRBJ2-2 and V is TRBV30; 7 bases are shared with TRBD1. CDR1 and CDR2 (germline): GTSNPN, SVGIG (reference sequence). Trimming removed 4 bases from V and 0 bases from J; junction bases left unmatched: 2. This CDR3 region has 14 residues. The CDR3 region is CAWKQGANTGELFF. In DNA, the CDR3 is TGTGCCTGGAAGCAGGGGGCGAACACCGGGGAGCTGTTTTTT.

In this sample, this clone turned up once. This chain links TRBV6-5 with TRBJ1-2, with D possibly TRBD1 on 5 matching bases. V was clipped by 5 bases and J by 4 bases, with 17 bases between them. Germline V gene sequence: CDR1 MNHEY, CDR2 SVGAGI. The CDR3 totals 15 residues. CDR3 sequence (DNA): TGTGCCAGCAGTACCCAGGCCGGGGGGACCTATGGCTACACCTTC. Translated, it gives CASSTQAGGTYGYTF.

This chain joins TRBV7-3 and TRBJ2-1; 7 bases are shared with TRBD2. The CDR3 has 15 residues. CDR1 is SGHTA and CDR2 is FQGTGA in the germline V gene. V shed 1 base and J 2 bases; nucleotides not matched to a gene: 2. In nucleotides, the CDR3 is TGTGCCAGCAGCTTAATGGGGGGGACCTACAATGAGCAGTTCTTC. Its translation is CASSLMGGTYNEQFF. Full variable domain (rest looked up from reference TRBV7-3 and TRBJ2-1): GAGVSQTPSNKVTEKGKYVELRCDPISGHTALYWYRQSLGQGPEFLIYFQGTGAADDSGLPNDRFFAVRPEGSVSTLKIQRTERGDSAVYLCASSLMGGTYNEQFFGPGTRLTVL.

The genes are TRBV7-6 and TRBJ1-1; 8 bases are a match to TRBD1. Germline V gene data show CDR1 as SGHVS and CDR2 as FNYEAQ. Trimming took 4 bases from V and 5 from J; bases not matched to a gene: 9. The CDR3 spans 15 residues. The DNA for the CDR3 is TGTGCCAGCAGCTCGGCTACAGGGGGAAGGACTGAAGCTTTCTTT. It is translated as CASSSATGGRTEAFF.

This chain connects TRBV9 to TRBJ2-1; TRBD1 matches at 7 bases. CDR3 length: 15 amino acids. V gave up 4 bases and J gave up 6 bases; unmatched junction bases: 10. CDR1 SGDLS and CDR2 YYNGEE come from the germline V gene. The CDR3 is CASSPFMDRLNEQFF. The CDR3 DNA follows: TGTGCCAGCAGCCCATTCATGGACAGGCTCAATGAGCAGTTCTTC. The whole variable domain, filled in from reference TRBV9 and TRBJ2-1, reads DSGVTQTPKHLITATGQRVTLRCSPRSGDLSVYWYQQSLDQGLQFLIQYYNGEERAKGNILERFSAQQFPDLHSELNLSSLELGDSALYFCASSPFMDRLNEQFFGPGTRLTVL.

V is TRBV9 and J is TRBJ1-5, with 8 nucleotides matching TRBD1. Trimming cost V 4 bases and J 4 bases; bases outside gene matches: 10. The length of the CDR3 is 16 residues. The germline gives CDR1 SGDLS, CDR2 YYNGEE. CDR3: CASSFPDRVANQPQHF. CDR3 in DNA: TGTGCCAGCAGCTTTCCGGACAGGGTAGCAAATCAGCCCCAGCATTTT.

This clone appeared once. V and J are TRBV7-6 and TRBJ2-7, with D possibly TRBD1 on 5 matching bases. This CDR3 region has 14 residues. V was trimmed by 3 bases and J by 2 bases, leaving 11 bases between them. Germline CDR1 reads SGHVS; CDR2 reads FNYEAQ. DNA of the CDR3: TGTGCCAGCAGCTTTGGCCAGGGTACCTACGAGCAGTACTTC. Residues: CASSFGQGTYEQYF.

The chain combines TRBV28 with TRBJ1-1, with TRBD1 matching 7 bases. This CDR3 is built from 14 residues. CDR1 MDHEN and CDR2 SYDVKM come from the germline V gene. V was clipped by 3 bases and J by 1 base; unmatched bases: 2. This CDR3 reads CASSFHRGNTEAFF. Here the CDR3 DNA reads TGTGCCAGCAGTTTCCACAGGGGGAACACTGAAGCTTTCTTT.

The rearrangement links TRBV6-2 or TRBV6-3 to TRBJ2-1, with 8 bases matching TRBD2. Trimming cost V 4 bases and J 0 bases; bases outside gene matches: 5. The CDR3 covers 16 residues. From germline, CDR1 is MNHEY and CDR2 SVGEGT. The CDR3, as DNA: TGTGCCAGCAGTTCCTATAGCGGGGCCTCCTACAATGAGCAGTTCTTC. Translation gives CASSSYSGASYNEQFF.

V and J are TRBV7-9 and TRBJ1-2, with 8 bases identical to TRBD1. V was clipped by 3 bases and J by 1 base; unmatched bases: 7. CDR1 SEHNR and CDR2 FQNEAQ come from the germline V gene (reference sequence). The CDR3 has 16 residues. This CDR3 reads CASSFRSGGFNYGYTF. CDR3 coding DNA: TGTGCCAGCAGCTTTAGGTCAGGGGGCTTTAACTATGGCTACACCTTC.

J is TRBJ1-6 and V is TRBV6-5; D perhaps matches TRBD1 (6 bases). V was cut by 2 bases and J by 9 bases, with 14 bases left in between. This CDR3 comprises 15 residues. Germline CDR1 is MNHEY and CDR2 is SVGAGI. CDR3 protein: CASSYGRQAGSPLHF. DNA of the CDR3: TGTGCCAGCAGTTACGGGAGACAGGCTGGTTCACCCCTCCACTTT.

CDR3 sequence reads: CASRAGGLNEQFF. The CDR3 nucleotides are TGTGCCAGCAGAGCGGGAGGGCTTAATGAGCAGTTCTTC. V gene TRBV12-3 or TRBV12-4 combines with J gene TRBJ2-1; 10 bases line up with TRBD2. After removal of 6 bases from V and 7 bases from J, the junction contained 3 bases not matched to a gene. This CDR3 is 13 amino acids long.

The V and J genes are TRBV6-5 and TRBJ2-1, with D possibly TRBD1 on 6 matching bases. The CDR3 loop spans 13 amino acids. The V and J ends lost 6 bases and 4 bases respectively, with 10 bases between them. The germline CDR1 and CDR2 sequences are MNHEY and SVGAGI. CDR3 residues: CASSRTDYNEQFF. The CDR3 DNA sequence: TGTGCCAGCAGCCGGACAGATTACAATGAGCAGTTCTTC.

The gene calls are TRBV6-1 and TRBJ2-5; possible D gene TRBD1, 5 bases. The CDR3 extends over 14 amino acids. Germline V gene lookup returns CDR1 MNHNS and CDR2 SASEGT. V lost 1 base to trimming and J lost 1 base, with 7 bases between them. CDR3 sequence (DNA): TGTGCCAGCAGTGAAGGGGGCGGCCAAGAGACCCAGTACTTC. It specifies CASSEGGGQETQYF.

The rearrangement joins TRBV3-1 (or the pseudogene TRBV3-2) to TRBJ1-1; D ambiguous. This CDR3 is 15 amino acids long. Trimming removed 0 bases from V and 1 base from J, with 9 bases in between. Germline V CDR1 and CDR2: LGHDT, YNNKEL (reference sequence). CDR3 in amino acids: CASSQDSLWNTEAFF. CDR3 nucleotide sequence: TGTGCCAGCAGCCAAGATTCGTTATGGAACACTGAAGCTTTCTTT.

The CDR3 loop is CASSWGQGRAYEQYF. CDR3 in DNA: TGTGCCAGCAGCTGGGGACAGGGGCGCGCCTACGAGCAGTACTTC. The rearrangement uses TRBV5-6 and TRBJ2-7; 10 bases are shared with TRBD1. Per germline, CDR1 SGHDT and CDR2 YYEEEE. Trimming took 3 bases from V and 2 from J; bases not matched to a gene: 5. This CDR3 has 15 amino acids.

J is TRBJ1-2 and V is TRBV21-1. TRBV21-1 represents a pseudogene. The CDR3 has 15 amino acids. The CDR3 spells CASSKERGLARGYTF. The CDR3 DNA sequence: TGTGCCAGCAGCAAAGAGAGAGGCCTTGCTAGGGGCTACACCTTC.

This chain links TRBV29-1 with TRBJ2-5; TRBD2 matches 15 bases. Germline V gene lookup returns CDR1 SQVTM and CDR2 ANQGSEA. After removal of 4 bases from V and 4 bases from J, the junction contained 7 bases not matched to a gene. This CDR3 has 16 residues. Here the CDR3 reads CSVVGLAGGPGETQYF. DNA of the CDR3: TGCAGCGTTGTCGGACTAGCGGGGGGGCCGGGAGAGACCCAGTACTTC.